The 3 T cell receptor beta chains below come from one sample, sequenced in a study of a mutant IDH1 vaccine in newly diagnosed glioma. Their cognate antigens are unknown. Time point: week 23, last vaccination. The content of each vaccine dose was 300 ug of mutant IDH1 20-mer peptide, and topical imiquimod accompanied it. The protocol was immunoSEQ multiplex PCR, while the TCRdb copy is restricted to in-frame clones and leaves out a portion. The data hold 50,000 to 85,000 clones, with approximately 80% observed a single time. The sample consisted of PBMCs, taken from a glioma patient whose treatment included an IDH1 peptide vaccine. The receptors stem from a man aged 18 to 30 with glioma.

J is TRBJ1-4 and V is TRBV7-9; TRBD1 agrees at 9 bases. The trim removed 4 bases at V and 1 base at J, leaving 4 bases unmatched. The CDR3 spans 16 residues. The germline V gene encodes CDR1 SEHNR and CDR2 FQNEAQ (reference sequence). DNA for the CDR3: TGTGCCAGCAGCTACGGGACAGGGAAAACTAATGAAAAACTGTTTTTT. It specifies CASSYGTGKTNEKLFF. The full variable domain, its missing parts supplied by reference TRBV7-9 and TRBJ1-4, is DTGVSQNPRHKITKRGQNVTFRCDPISEHNRLYWYRQTLGQGPEFLTYFQNEAQLEKSRLLSDRFSAERPKGSFSTLEIQRTEQGDSAMYLCASSYGTGKTNEKLFFGSGTQLSVL.

The rearrangement uses TRBV4-1 and TRBJ1-4; D gene ambiguous. The V end lost 0 bases, the J end lost 3 bases, and 11 bases lay between the germline ends. Germline V CDR1 and CDR2: MGHRA, YSYEKL. CDR3 size: 16 residues. CDR3 sequence (DNA): TGCGCCAGCAGCCAAGATCAGCCTGCAGCTAATGAAAAACTGTTTTTT. Its translation is CASSQDQPAANEKLFF.

V usage is TRBV5-1 and J usage is TRBJ1-1, with D tentatively TRBD1 (6 bases). V was cut by 0 bases and J by 4 bases, with 16 bases left in between. This CDR3 has 16 residues. Germline V gene lookup returns CDR1 SGHRS and CDR2 YFSETQ. CDR3 sequence reads: CASSLVQGFWGTEAFF. In nucleotides, the CDR3 is TGCGCCAGCAGCTTGGTACAGGGTTTTTGGGGCACTGAAGCTTTCTTT.